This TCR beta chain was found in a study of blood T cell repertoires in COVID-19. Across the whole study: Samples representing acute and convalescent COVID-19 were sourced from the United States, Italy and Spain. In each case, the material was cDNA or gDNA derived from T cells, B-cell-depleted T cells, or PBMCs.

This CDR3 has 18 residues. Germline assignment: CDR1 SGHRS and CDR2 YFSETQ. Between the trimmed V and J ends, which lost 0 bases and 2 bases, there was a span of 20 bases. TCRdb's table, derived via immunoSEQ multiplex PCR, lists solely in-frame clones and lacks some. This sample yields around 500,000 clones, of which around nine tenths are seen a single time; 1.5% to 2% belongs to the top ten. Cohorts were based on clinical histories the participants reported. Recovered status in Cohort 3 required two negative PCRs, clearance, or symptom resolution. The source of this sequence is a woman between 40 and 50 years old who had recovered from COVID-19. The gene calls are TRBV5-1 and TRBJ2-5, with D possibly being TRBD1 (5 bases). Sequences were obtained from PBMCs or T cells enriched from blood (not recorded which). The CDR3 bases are TGCGCCAGCAGCTTGGAACCAGGGCGGACAATCATTCAAGAGACCCAGTACTTC. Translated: CASSLEPGRTIIQETQYF.